The TCR beta chain under discussion was sequenced for a study of early T cells in non-severe SARS-CoV-2 infection. Study-level background: Unpaired chains resulted from sequencing bulk RNA of unsorted whole blood.

The table lists this clonotype with a few counts. Its antigen remains unknown. Researchers tagged individual cDNA molecules with unique molecular identifiers. TCRdb re-analysed the 5' RACE reads in MiXCR, keeping a single row per CDR3 protein. The table shows roughly 70,000 distinct CDR3 sequences, with 20% occurring only once. Study findings and constraints: Reliance on VDJdb matching favored anti-spike CD8 responses; private and CD4 specificities were missed.

Germline V gene data show CDR1 as ENHRY and CDR2 as SYGVKD. The CDR3 loop spans 11 amino acids. The TCR sequence derives from an adult who was a healthcare worker with PCR-confirmed SARS-CoV-2 infection or an uninfected control (not recorded which). V and J are TRBV10-3 and TRBJ2-7, with D possibly TRBD1 on 6 matching bases. Here the sequenced sample was whole blood, taken at baseline. CDR3 nucleotides: TGTGCAGCAGGACAGTCCTACGAGCAGTACTTC. This translates into CAAGQSYEQYF.